This TCR beta chain was recorded in a study of identical twins. TCRdb called the 5' RACE reads again in MiXCR, with one record for every CDR3 protein. The data contain approximately 590,000 distinct CDR3 sequences, just under 10% of them singletons. The germline V gene has CDR1 ENHRY and CDR2 SYGVKD. Trimming took 2 bases from V and 7 from J; bases not matched to a gene: 8. The CDR3 extends over 15 amino acids. Study-level results: While abundant cord blood beta clonotypes carried fewer insertions, memory repertoires showed no such pattern.

This clonotype came up many times. The antigen remains undetermined. In addition, the sample was reused for a study of yellow fever vaccine responses in identical twins.

Specimen: PBMCs. J is TRBJ2-1 and V is TRBV10-3; 7 nucleotides align to TRBD2. The sequence derives from a woman aged 18-35 years in good health. The CDR3 reads CAISETQAGGNEQFF. CDR3 coding DNA: TGTGCCATCAGTGAGACTCAGGCCGGGGGGAATGAGCAGTTCTTC.